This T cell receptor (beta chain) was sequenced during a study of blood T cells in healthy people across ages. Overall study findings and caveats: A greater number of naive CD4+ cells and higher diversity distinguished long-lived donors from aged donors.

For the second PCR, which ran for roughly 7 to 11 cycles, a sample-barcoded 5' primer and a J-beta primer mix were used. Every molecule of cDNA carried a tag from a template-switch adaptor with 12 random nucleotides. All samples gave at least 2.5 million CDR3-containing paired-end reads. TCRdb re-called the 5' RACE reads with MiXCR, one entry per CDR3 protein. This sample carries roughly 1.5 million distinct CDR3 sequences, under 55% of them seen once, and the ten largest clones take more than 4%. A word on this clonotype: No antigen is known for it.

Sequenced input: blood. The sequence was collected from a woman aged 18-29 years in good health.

The CDR3 sequence: CASSLQARGEQFF. The CDR3 nucleotides are TGTGCCAGCAGCTTACAGGCCCGCGGTGAGCAGTTCTTC. The V gene is TRBV7-9, the J gene TRBJ2-1; no clear D gene. The ends were cut back, 2 bases at V and 9 bases at J, with 11 bases in the middle. The CDR3 is made up of 13 amino acids. Per germline, CDR1 SEHNR and CDR2 FQNEAQ (reference sequence).